This T cell receptor (delta chain) stems from a study of Vδ1+ human thymocytes. Extracted RNA was reverse transcribed into cDNA. Pooled V-gene forward primers with one constant-region reverse primer generated the CDR3 amplicons by multiplex PCR. TCRdb redid clone calling on the multiplex PCR reads using CATT. The top ten clones hold just under 1% of a sample with tens of thousands of delta-chain clones, over 7% of them seen once. Study-level results: Highly polyclonal TRG and TRD repertoires with Gaussian CDR3 length distributions appeared in thymus. TRG sequences recurred across donors, whereas TRD sequences stayed essentially private. Thymic delta-chain repertoires held roughly 18% Vdelta2 sequences and few Vdelta3, despite high sort purity.

This clone was detected a few times. Its antigen is not known. The V segment lost 0 bases and the J segment 0 bases; nucleotides outside the gene matches: 25. Germline V lookup: CDR1 TSWWSYY, CDR2 QGS. The CDR3 sequence is 25 residues long. Thymocytes were sorted as CD3+ TCRVdelta1+ TCRVdelta2- after alphabeta T cell depletion. Sorted Vdelta1+ thymocytes were about 97% to 99.6% pure. The receptor's source is a child less than two years old who had congenital heart surgery. The V call is TRDV1, the J call TRDJ1; 13 positions agree with TRDD3. Material: Vdelta1+ gamma-delta thymocytes from the thymus. Subset in this sample: FACS-sorted CD3+ TCRalphabeta- TCRVdelta1+ TCRVdelta2- thymocytes. This CDR3 is CALGELTYWGIRVMYDGSYTDKLIF. The CDR3 DNA is TGTGCTCTTGGGGAACTAACTTACTGGGGGATACGCGTAATGTATGATGGATCGTACACCGATAAACTCATCTTT.